This T cell receptor beta chain was sequenced during a study of cytomegalovirus exposure and HLA in healthy donors listed by TCRdb under 2017. Looking at the study overall: The 666 repertoires of the first cohort and the roughly 120 validation repertoires were produced on the same platform, according to a later analysis. The study aimed to test whether cataloging public T cell receptors could reveal signatures of past pathogen exposure. Besides the first cohort of around 670 subjects, a separate validation cohort made up of 90 to 150 different subjects was used. The study combined high-throughput TCR immunosequencing, statistical association of individual TCRs with disease status, and machine learning to predict cytomegalovirus infection status. Study-wide conclusions, independent of this receptor: In both the original and validation cohorts, the classifier was reported to diagnose cytomegalovirus status with high specificity and sensitivity. Of the cluster scores, about 94% were above 0 in a later analysis, which found that TCRs clustered in the first cohort also tended to co-occur in the 130 or so validation repertoires. The authors suggested that the approach could potentially be generalized to other disease states and immunological phenotypes. Most TCR sequences were seen in very few donors, while some public TCRs were found in many individuals. The study gave a list of about 150 TCR beta chains associated with cytomegalovirus. A later analysis had no HLA typing for the validation cohort, so co-occurrence there was scored across all 110 or so repertoires. A few of the identified cytomegalovirus-associated TCR beta chains were confirmed in vitro to be specific for cytomegalovirus antigens.

Taken from cysteine to phenylalanine, the CDR3 has 13 residues. The only DNA kept is the CDR3, 39 bases in frame from the first base. The germline V gene (reference sequence) yields GTSNPN for CDR1 and SVGIG for CDR2. The V end gives up 3 bases and the J end 3 bases, leaving 1 base in the junction not matched to a gene. With respect to this clone: Which antigen it targets is not known. No clone much larger than this one lies a single base away; base qualities are absent.

The donors were included in the validation cohort of some 120 subjects, a group kept apart from the roughly 680-subject first cohort. Library preparation employed the immunoSEQ multiplex PCR assay. The study's processing was this. A statistical classification framework was built to diagnose cytomegalovirus status from the catalog of TCR beta chain sequences. TCRdb carries this immuneACCESS record with in-frame sequences only. Its versions omit some clonotypes, under half of them owing to an unresolved V gene in the studies checked, with the rest unexplained. Clone size and V and J calls were adopted from that table, with D and trimming inferred from the DNA. The sample table contains roughly 260,000 clones; only one count was recorded for roughly 89% of them. Of the sample, under 0.45% falls within the top ten clones.

Sequencing was done on a sample of PBMCs. This clonotype originated in a woman younger than 30 in good health and CMV-seronegative. The chain employs TRBV30 and TRBJ2-5; TRBD1 lines up with 10 middle nucleotides. CDR3 loop: CAWSGTGEETQYF. The sequenced DNA: TGTGCCTGGAGCGGGACAGGGGAAGAGACCCAGTACTTC.